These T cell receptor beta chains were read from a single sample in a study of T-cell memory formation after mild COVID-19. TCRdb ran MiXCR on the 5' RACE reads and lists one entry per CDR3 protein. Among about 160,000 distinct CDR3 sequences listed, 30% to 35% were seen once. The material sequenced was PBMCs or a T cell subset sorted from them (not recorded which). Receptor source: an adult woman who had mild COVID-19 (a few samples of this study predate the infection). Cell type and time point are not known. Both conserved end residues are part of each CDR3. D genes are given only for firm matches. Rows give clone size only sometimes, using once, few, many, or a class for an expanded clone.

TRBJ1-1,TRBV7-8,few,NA,CASSLEYQHRAFF,TGTGCCAGCAGCTTAGAGTATCAACACCGCGCTTTCTTT
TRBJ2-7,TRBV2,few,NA,CASRRGQSTFEQYF,TGTGCCAGCAGGAGAGGGCAAAGCACCTTCGAGCAGTACTTC
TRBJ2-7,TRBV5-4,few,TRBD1,CASSRRDRGPYEQYF,TGTGCCAGCAGTCGCCGGGACAGGGGACCCTACGAGCAGTACTTC
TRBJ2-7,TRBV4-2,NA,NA,CASSQESGYYEQYF,TGTGCCAGCAGCCAGGAAAGCGGGTACTACGAGCAGTACTTC
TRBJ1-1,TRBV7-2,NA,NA,CASSLQGRQAFF,TGTGCCAGCAGCTTACAGGGCCGCCAGGCTTTCTTT
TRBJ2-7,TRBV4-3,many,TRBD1,CASSHSATGETYEQYF,TGCGCCAGCAGCCATTCTGCGACAGGGGAAACCTACGAGCAGTACTTC
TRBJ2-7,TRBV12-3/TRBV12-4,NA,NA,CASRVQGGRYEQYF,TGTGCCAGCAGGGTACAGGGCGGGAGATACGAGCAGTACTTC
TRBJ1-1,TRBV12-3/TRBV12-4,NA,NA,CASSLAEGSEAFF,TGTGCCAGCAGTTTAGCGGAGGGCTCTGAAGCTTTCTTT
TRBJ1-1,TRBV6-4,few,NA,CASRRTENTEAFF,TGTGCCAGCAGAAGGACAGAGAACACTGAAGCTTTCTTT
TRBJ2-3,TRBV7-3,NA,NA,CASSLSRTGGDTQYF,TGTGCCAGCAGCTTAAGTCGTACGGGTGGGGATACGCAGTATTTT
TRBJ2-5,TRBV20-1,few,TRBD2,CSAINRGLADSGQETQYF,TGCAGTGCCATTAATCGGGGACTAGCGGACTCAGGGCAAGAGACCCAGTACTTC
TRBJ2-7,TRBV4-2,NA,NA,CASSPTGADLYEQYF,TGTGCCAGCAGCCCCACAGGAGCCGACCTCTACGAGCAGTACTTC
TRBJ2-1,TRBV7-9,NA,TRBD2,CASSEPSVSGRPLF,TGTGCCAGCAGCGAGCCCTCGGTTAGCGGGAGGCCGCTCTTC
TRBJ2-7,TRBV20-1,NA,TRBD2,CSARDGGRLDEQYF,TGCAGTGCTAGAGACGGCGGGAGACTCGACGAGCAGTACTTC
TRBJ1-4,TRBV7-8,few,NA,CASSLAPVQSNEKLFF,TGTGCCAGCAGCTTAGCGCCGGTACAGTCTAATGAAAAACTGTTTTTT
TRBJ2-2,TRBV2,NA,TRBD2,CASSASGLAGAMNTGELFF,TGTGCCAGCAGTGCGAGCGGACTAGCGGGGGCCATGAACACCGGGGAGCTGTTTTTT
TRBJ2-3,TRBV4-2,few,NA,CASSPLRPSTDTQYF,TGTGCCAGCAGCCCCCTCCGTCCTAGCACAGATACGCAGTATTTT
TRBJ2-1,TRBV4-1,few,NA,CASSQDGGRSGNEQFF,TGCGCCAGCAGCCAAGATGGGGGGAGGTCCGGCAATGAGCAGTTCTTC
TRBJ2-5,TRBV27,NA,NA,CASSFQSQETQYF,TGTGCCAGCAGTTTTCAGTCCCAAGAGACCCAGTACTTC
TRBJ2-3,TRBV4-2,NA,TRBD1,CASSQGQGVTDTQYF,TGTGCCAGCAGCCAGGGACAGGGGGTAACAGATACGCAGTATTTT
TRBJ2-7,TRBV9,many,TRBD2,CASAFSGSSYEQYF,TGTGCCAGTGCCTTTAGCGGGAGCTCCTACGAGCAGTACTTC
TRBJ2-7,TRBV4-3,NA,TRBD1,CASSYSGTGETYEQYF,TGCGCCAGCAGCTATTCCGGGACAGGGGAAACCTACGAGCAGTACTTC
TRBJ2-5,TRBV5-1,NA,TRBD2,CASSTWTSGGQVTQYF,TGCGCCAGCAGCACCTGGACTAGCGGGGGGCAGGTGACCCAGTACTTC
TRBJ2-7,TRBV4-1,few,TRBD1,CASSEDRGPEQYF,TGCGCCAGCAGCGAGGACAGGGGTCCCGAGCAGTACTTC
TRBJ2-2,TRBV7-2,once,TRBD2,CASSRSRTSGSTGELFF,TGTGCCAGCAGCAGAAGTCGGACTAGCGGGAGCACCGGGGAGCTGTTTTTT
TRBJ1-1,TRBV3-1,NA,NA,CASSQGLDREAFF,TGTGCCAGCAGCCAAGGACTTGACAGGGAAGCTTTCTTT
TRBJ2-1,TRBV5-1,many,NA,CASSSRSGENEQFF,TGCGCCAGCAGCTCTCGTTCAGGGGAGAATGAGCAGTTCTTC
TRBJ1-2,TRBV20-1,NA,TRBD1,CSARDGTGGWYGYTF,TGCAGTGCTAGAGATGGGACAGGGGGCTGGTATGGCTACACCTTC
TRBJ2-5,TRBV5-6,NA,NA,CASSLAPGSQETQYF,TGTGCCAGCAGCTTGGCACCTGGCAGCCAAGAGACCCAGTACTTC
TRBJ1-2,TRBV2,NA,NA,CASTSGPRRSYTF,TGTGCCAGCACCTCTGGACCTCGAAGGAGCTACACCTTC
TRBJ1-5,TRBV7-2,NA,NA,CASSLVGRDPPNQPQHF,TGTGCCAGCAGCTTAGTAGGCCGGGATCCCCCAAATCAGCCCCAGCATTTT
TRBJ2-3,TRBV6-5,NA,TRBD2,CASSLSSGRAVDTQYF,TGTGCCAGCAGTTTATCTAGCGGGAGGGCCGTAGATACGCAGTATTTT
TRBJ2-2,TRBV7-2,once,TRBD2,CASSLEFLAGNTGELFF,TGTGCCAGCAGCTTAGAGTTCCTAGCGGGAAACACCGGGGAGCTGTTTTTT
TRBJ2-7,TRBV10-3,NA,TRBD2,CAISDPSGKSYEQYF,TGTGCCATCAGTGACCCTAGCGGGAAATCCTACGAGCAGTACTTC
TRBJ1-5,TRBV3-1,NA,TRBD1,CASSRTGNSNQPQHF,TGTGCCAGCAGCCGGACAGGAAATAGCAATCAGCCCCAGCATTTT
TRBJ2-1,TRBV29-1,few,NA,CSVALRPGRDEQFF,TGCAGCGTTGCGCTACGGCCAGGGCGGGATGAGCAGTTCTTC
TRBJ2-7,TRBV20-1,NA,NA,CSARMRGEVRYEQYF,TGCAGTGCTAGAATGCGCGGGGAGGTGCGCTACGAGCAGTACTTC
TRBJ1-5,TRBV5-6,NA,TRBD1,CASSHLRTGNQPQHF,TGTGCCAGCAGCCACCTCCGGACAGGGAATCAGCCCCAGCATTTT
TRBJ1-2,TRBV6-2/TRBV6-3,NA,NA,CASSPRGSYGYTF,TGTGCCAGCAGCCCCCGGGGAAGCTATGGCTACACCTTC
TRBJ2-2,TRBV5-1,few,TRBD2,CASSYLAGRLSGELFF,TGCGCCAGCAGCTATCTAGCGGGGAGGCTGAGCGGGGAGCTGTTTTTT
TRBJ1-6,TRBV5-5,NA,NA,CASSLQGNGGSPLHF,TGTGCCAGCAGCTTGCAGGGTAATGGGGGCTCACCCCTCCACTTT
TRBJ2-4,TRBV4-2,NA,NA,CASSQAGELAKNIQYF,TGTGCCAGCAGCCAAGCCGGGGAACTAGCCAAAAACATTCAGTACTTC
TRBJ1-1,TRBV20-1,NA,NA,CSARLGLRNTEAFF,TGCAGTGCTAGACTTGGACTGAGGAACACTGAAGCTTTCTTT
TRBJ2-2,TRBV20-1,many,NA,CSARVTVSGELFF,TGCAGTGCTAGAGTTACGGTCAGCGGGGAGCTGTTTTTT
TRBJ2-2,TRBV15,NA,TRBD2,CATSRGTSGKTGELFF,TGTGCCACCAGCAGAGGGACTAGCGGAAAAACCGGGGAGCTGTTTTTT
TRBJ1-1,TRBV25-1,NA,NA,CASSDPRGNTEAFF,TGTGCCAGCAGTGACCCTAGAGGGAACACTGAAGCTTTCTTT
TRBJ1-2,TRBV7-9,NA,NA,CASSPDSLYGYTF,TGTGCCAGCAGCCCGGACAGCCTCTATGGCTACACCTTC
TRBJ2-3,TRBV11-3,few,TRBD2,CASSPRGGISDTQYF,TGTGCCAGCAGCCCTCGGGGGGGAATCAGCGATACGCAGTATTTT
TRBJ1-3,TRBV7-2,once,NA,CASSSGQLSGNTIYF,TGTGCCAGCAGCTCGGGACAACTCTCTGGAAACACCATATATTTT
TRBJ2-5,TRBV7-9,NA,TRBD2,CASASGRQETQYF,TGTGCCAGCGCTAGCGGGAGACAAGAGACCCAGTACTTC
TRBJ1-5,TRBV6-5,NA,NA,CASRRDGASQPQHF,TGTGCCAGTCGGAGGGACGGAGCTTCTCAGCCCCAGCATTTT